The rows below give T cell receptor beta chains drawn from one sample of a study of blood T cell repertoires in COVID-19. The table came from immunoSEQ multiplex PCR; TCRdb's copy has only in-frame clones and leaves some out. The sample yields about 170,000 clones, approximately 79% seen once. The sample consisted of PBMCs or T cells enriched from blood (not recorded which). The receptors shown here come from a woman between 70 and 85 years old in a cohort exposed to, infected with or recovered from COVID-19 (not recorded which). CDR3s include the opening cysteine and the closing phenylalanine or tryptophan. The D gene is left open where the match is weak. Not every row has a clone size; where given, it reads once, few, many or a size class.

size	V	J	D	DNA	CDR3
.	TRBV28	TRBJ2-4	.	TGTGCCAGCAGCCCCGACACCGGACAGTTAGCCAAAAACATTCAGTACTTC	CASSPDTGQLAKNIQYF
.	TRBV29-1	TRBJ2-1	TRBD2	TGCAGCGTCGTCCCAGCGGGAGGTAGGAATGAGCAGTTCTTC	CSVVPAGGRNEQFF
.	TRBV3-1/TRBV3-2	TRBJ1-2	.	TGTGCCAGCAGCCAAGATCAGGGGAGTGGCTACACCTTC	CASSQDQGSGYTF
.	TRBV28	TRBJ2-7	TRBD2	TGTGCCAGCAGCACCCCGGGAGGGACCTCCTACGAGCAGTACTTC	CASSTPGGTSYEQYF
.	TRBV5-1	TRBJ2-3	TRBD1	TGCGCCAGCAGCCCTGGGACAGGGTGGGCGACAGATACGCAGTATTTT	CASSPGTGWATDTQYF
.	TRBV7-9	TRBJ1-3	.	TGTGCCAGCAGCTTCGGGGGGTCTGGAAACACCATATATTTT	CASSFGGSGNTIYF
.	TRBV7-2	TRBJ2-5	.	TGTGCCAGCAGCTCGAGGTCGGGGGCCCAGTACTTC	CASSSRSGAQYF
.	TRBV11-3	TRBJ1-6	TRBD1	TGTGCCAGCTCCGACAGGGGAAGATCACCCCTCCACTTT	CASSDRGRSPLHF
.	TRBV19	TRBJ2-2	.	TGTGCCAGTAAGGGCGGTGCGTGGGAGACCGGGGAGCTGTTTTTT	CASKGGAWETGELFF
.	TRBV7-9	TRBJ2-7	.	TGTGCCAGCAGCTTAATTAGGGGTCCGTACGAGCAGTACTTC	CASSLIRGPYEQYF
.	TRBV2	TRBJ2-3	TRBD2	TGTGCCAGCAGGGAGGGACTAGTTCTTAGCACAGATACGCAGTATTTT	CASREGLVLSTDTQYF
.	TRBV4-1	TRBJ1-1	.	TGCGCCAGCACCCAGCTCGGGGTGGGAACTGAAGCTTTCTTT	CASTQLGVGTEAFF
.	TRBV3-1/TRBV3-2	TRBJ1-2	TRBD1	TGTGCCAGCAGCCACCTACAGGGGGCGGACTATGGCTACACCTTC	CASSHLQGADYGYTF
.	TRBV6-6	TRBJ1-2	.	TGTGCCAGCAGTTATGGGGGAGGCCTTAGTAGAGGCTACACCTTC	CASSYGGGLSRGYTF
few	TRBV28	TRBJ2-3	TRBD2	TGTGCCAGCAGTTTAACCACTAGCGGGGGATTCACAGATACGCAGTATTTT	CASSLTTSGGFTDTQYF
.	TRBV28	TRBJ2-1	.	TGTGCCAGCTGCCCGACAGCTAGCGCGATTATAGATGAGCAGTTCTTC	CASCPTASAIIDEQFF
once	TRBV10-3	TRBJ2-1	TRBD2	TGCGGCACTAGCGGGGTGTACAATGAGCAGTTCTTC	CGTSGVYNEQFF
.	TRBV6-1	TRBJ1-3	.	TGTGCCAGCAGTGACGGCCCCGGAGGGACTGGAAACACCATATATTTT	CASSDGPGGTGNTIYF
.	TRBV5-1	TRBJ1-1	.	TGCGCCAGCAGCTTGAGCCCGGGGGGCACTGAAGCTTTCTTT	CASSLSPGGTEAFF
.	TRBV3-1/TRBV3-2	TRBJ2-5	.	TGTGCCAGCAGCCAAGAGGGTGAGCGAGGGGAGACCCAGTACTTC	CASSQEGERGETQYF